This T cell receptor (beta chain) was sequenced for a study of T cell changes during pregnancy in multiple sclerosis (dated by TCRdb to about 2019). Describing the broader study: The study examined how the T cell repertoire changed over the course of pregnancy in women with multiple sclerosis.

For this clone: Its antigen remains unidentified. One base away there is no much larger clone; base qualities are not given.

The library was prepared using the immunoSEQ multiplex PCR assay. As stored in TCRdb, this immuneACCESS dataset retains in-frame rearrangements with V and J assigned. A fraction of the clones does not appear; measured against another copy, unresolved V genes explain less than half of the discrepancy, and the remainder lacks a known reason. Present in this sample are 35,000 to 45,000 clones, roughly nine tenths of which were seen just once. Of the sample, 4.7% falls within the top ten clones. The CDR3 runs 13 amino acids, cysteine and phenylalanine included. The sequence is cut down to CDR3 DNA, 39 bases in frame from base 1. CDR1 and CDR2 are drawn from the germline V gene (reference sequence): MNHEY, SMNVEV. The germline ends are 10 bases apart after V is trimmed by 4 bases and J by 5 bases.

The sequence came from a female donor in good health, enrolled as a control in a pregnancy study. Sequencing used peripheral blood, obtained in the second trimester of pregnancy. The rearrangement combines TRBV27 with TRBJ2-3; there is no confident call for the D gene. The sequenced DNA is TGTGCCAGCAGTTCGACGGAGCGAGATACGCAGTATTTT. It is translated as CASSSTERDTQYF.